This TCR beta chain was sequenced in a study of T cell responses to AZD1222 COVID-19 vaccine. Study-wide points: The study identified only 6 or 7 AZD1222 recipients as seropositive at baseline.

Regarding this clone: Its antigen is as yet unknown.

This table comes from immunoSEQ multiplex PCR, and its TCRdb copy is limited to in-frame clones, with some not included. The sample contains about 180,000 clones, around 90% of which appear only once. There are 13 residues in the CDR3. Trimming shortened V by 0 bases and J by 7 bases, and 11 bases separated the two germline ends. Germline CDR1 is SGHRS and CDR2 is YFSETQ. Sequencing was performed on peripheral blood, taken 28 days after the second AZD1222 dose. The genes are TRBV5-1 and TRBJ2-7, with D unresolved. This TCR derives from an adult who received the AZD1222 COVID-19 vaccine. This chain's CDR3 is CASSLVSGKEQYF. The CDR3 DNA follows: TGCGCCAGCAGCTTGGTTTCTGGGAAAGAGCAGTACTTC.